The clone carrying this TCR beta chain showed up just a few times. Its antigen is not identified. The germline V and J ends were trimmed by 7 bases and 0 bases, with 12 bases remaining between them. Germline V CDR1 and CDR2: MDHEN, SYDVKM. The CDR3 has 14 residues. The data belong to a study of cytomegalovirus exposure and HLA in healthy donors. General observations from the study: In an earlier analysis, in some 500 donors, most V segments appeared productive either ~90% or ~30% of the time.

PCR was performed using 60 Vbeta and 13 Jbeta primers. Generated by immunoSEQ multiplex PCR, the TCRdb table keeps only in-frame clones and is missing some. The sample shows about 170,000 clones, 79% of them seen only once. Sample: PBMCs. This clonotype originated in a woman between 45 and 60 years old in good health and CMV-seronegative. V and J are TRBV28 and TRBJ1-1; the D is unclear. CDR3 DNA sequence: TGTGCCAGCACCCTGAGGATCCTGAACACTGAAGCTTTCTTT. Residues: CASTLRILNTEAFF.